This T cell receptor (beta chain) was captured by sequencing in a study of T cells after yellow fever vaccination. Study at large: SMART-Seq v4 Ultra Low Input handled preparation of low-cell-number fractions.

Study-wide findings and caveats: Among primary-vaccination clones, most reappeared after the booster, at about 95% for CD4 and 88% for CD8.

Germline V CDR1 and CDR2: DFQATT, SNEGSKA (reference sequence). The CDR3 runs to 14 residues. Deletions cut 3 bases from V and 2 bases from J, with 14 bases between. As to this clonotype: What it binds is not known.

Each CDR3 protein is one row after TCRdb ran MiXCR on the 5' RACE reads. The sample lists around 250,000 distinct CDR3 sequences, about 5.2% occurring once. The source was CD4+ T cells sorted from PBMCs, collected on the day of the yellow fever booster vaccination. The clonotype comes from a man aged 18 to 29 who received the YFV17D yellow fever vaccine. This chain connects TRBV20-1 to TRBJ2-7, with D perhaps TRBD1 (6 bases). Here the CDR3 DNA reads TGCAGTGCTAGCGCGGCAGGGGACACCTACGAGCAGTACTTC. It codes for CSASAAGDTYEQYF.